This TCR beta chain was identified during a study of cytomegalovirus exposure and HLA in healthy donors. CDR3 length: 12 residues. The germline gives CDR1 SQVTM, CDR2 ANQGSEA. Trimming took 2 bases from V and 5 from J; bases not matched to a gene: 3. Primers included in the PCR were 60 Vbeta and 13 Jbeta primers. TCRdb keeps only in-frame clones here, not all; method: immunoSEQ multiplex PCR. The top ten clones hold roughly 3.9% of a sample with about 99,000 clones, over 70% of them seen once. The receptor's source is a man aged 50-60 years in good health and CMV-seropositive. V gene TRBV29-1 combines with J gene TRBJ2-7, with TRBD1 matching over 7 bases. The sample was PBMCs. CDR3 DNA sequence: TGCAGCGTTGAAATACAGGGGAACGAGCAGTACTTC. Translation: CSVEIQGNEQYF.